This T cell receptor (beta chain) came from a study of shared clonotypes between healthy human individuals. Overall study context: For every donor, three CD4 naive, three CD4 memory, two CD8 naive and one CD8 memory plates were used.

Generated by immunoSEQ multiplex PCR, the TCRdb table keeps only in-frame clones and is missing some. The sample has around 83,000 clones, 62% seen once; the top ten hold 51%. The V and J ends lost 2 bases and 5 bases respectively, with 13 bases between them. Per the germline V gene, CDR1 is MNHEY and CDR2 is SMNVEV (reference sequence). CDR3 length: 15 residues. Those who donated, Caucasian adults without exception, all lived in Nashville, Tennessee. The clonotype originates from a man aged 25 to 40 in good health. The rearrangement links TRBV27 to TRBJ2-1; a possible D gene is TRBD2 (5 bases). Specimen: memory CD8+ T cells sorted from blood. Subset reported: CD45RO+ cells pooled with CCR7-negative TemRA cells. The CDR3: CASSLISAGDNEQFF. In nucleotides, the CDR3 is TGTGCCAGCAGTTTAATTTCGGCCGGGGACAATGAGCAGTTCTTC.